This entry describes one T cell receptor (beta chain). This sample was taken from a study of blood T cell repertoires in COVID-19. Study context: PBMCs, B-cell-depleted T cells, or T cells were the source of the cDNA or gDNA that made up the material.

Germline V gene sequence: CDR1 ENHRY, CDR2 SYGVKD. This CDR3 is 13 amino acids long. Trimming pared 6 bases from V and 1 base from J, leaving 9 bases between. Original processing methods: Estimated nucleated cell counts came from reference gene primer amplification. Here immunoSEQ multiplex PCR was the method, and the copy in TCRdb shows in-frame clones only, minus some. The D gene and trimming were derived from the DNA, and the V and J assignments and clone size from that table. The data hold under 95,000 clones, with roughly 87% observed a single time. This receptor was obtained from an elderly woman with acute or convalescent COVID-19. The chain has TRBV10-3 and TRBJ1-1, with D unclear. The sequencing input was peripheral blood. The CDR3 reads CAISHTENTEAFF. The CDR3 bases are TGTGCCATCAGCCATACAGAGAACACTGAAGCTTTCTTT.